Presented here are 8 T cell receptor beta chains from one specimen sequenced in a study of blood T cell repertoires in COVID-19. TCRdb's copy holds only in-frame clones and misses some; the assay was immunoSEQ multiplex PCR. In the table there are around 30,000 clones, around 85% of which are singletons. Sample: peripheral blood. These receptor sequences come from a human donor in a cohort sampled during active COVID-19.

The chain recombines TRBV7-9 with TRBJ2-2; weak D call: TRBD1 (5 bases). V was shortened by 4 bases and J by 7 bases, with 19 bases between the two germline ends. The germline V gene encodes CDR1 SEHNR and CDR2 FQNEAQ (reference sequence). The CDR3 consists of 16 residues. CDR3 loop: CASSSLGQGGLGELFF. The CDR3 DNA follows: TGTGCCAGCAGCTCGCTAGGGCAGGGCGGTCTCGGGGAGCTGTTTTTT.

The rearrangement links TRBV5-1 to TRBJ1-5; TRBD1 aligns across 8 bases. After removal of 4 bases from V and 6 bases from J, the junction contained 9 bases not matched to a gene. In germline, CDR1 is SGHRS, CDR2 YFSETQ. This CDR3 is 15 amino acids long. The CDR3 region has the DNA TGCGCCAGCAGCCAAAACGGACAGGGAAGTCAGCCCCAGCATTTT. It specifies CASSQNGQGSQPQHF.

The chain employs TRBV11-2 and TRBJ1-1, with D possibly TRBD1 on 5 matching bases. Looked up from germline, CDR1 is SGHAT and CDR2 is FQNNGV. The CDR3 consists of 16 residues. V shed 1 base and J shed 4 bases, with 16 bases lying between them. In DNA form, the CDR3 reads TGTGCCAGCAGCTTAGTGGCAGGGAGGGATGGCACTGAAGCTTTCTTT. It specifies CASSLVAGRDGTEAFF.

The chain couples TRBV2 to TRBJ1-6, with D possibly TRBD1 on 5 matching bases. Between the trimmed V and J ends, which lost 8 bases and 6 bases, there was a span of 23 bases. Germline CDR1 reads SNHLY; CDR2 reads FYNNEI. This CDR3 spans 17 amino acids. The CDR3 nucleotides read TGTGCCAGCGAAGATCCCGGGAGGGGAATTTCTAATTCACCCCTCCACTTT. Translation gives CASEDPGRGISNSPLHF.

The chain recombines TRBV9 with TRBJ2-3; TRBD2 might be the D (6 bases). The germline gives CDR1 SGDLS, CDR2 YYNGEE. The V end was cut by 6 bases, the J end by 0 bases, with 14 bases between. The CDR3 spans 15 residues. CDR3 bases: TGTGCCAGCAAGTCCGGGGGTCCTAGCACAGATACGCAGTATTTT. It yields the protein CASKSGGPSTDTQYF. The full variable domain, in which reference TRBV9 and TRBJ2-3 provide the parts outside the CDR3, is DSGVTQTPKHLITATGQRVTLRCSPRSGDLSVYWYQQSLDQGLQFLIQYYNGEERAKGNILERFSAQQFPDLHSELNLSSLELGDSALYFCASKSGGPSTDTQYFGPGTRLTVL.

V gene TRBV5-1 combines with J gene TRBJ2-7; a weak D match, TRBD2 (6 bases). The CDR3 runs 14 residues. Germline CDR1 is SGHRS and CDR2 is YFSETQ. V dropped 5 bases and J dropped 6 bases, with 18 bases sitting between them. Here the CDR3 reads CASRVRLAFGEQYF. The CDR3 coding sequence is TGCGCCAGCAGAGTTCGCCTAGCGTTCGGCGAGCAGTACTTC.

Only one count was recorded for this clone. This chain links TRBV19 with TRBJ2-3; TRBD2 aligns across 8 bases. The CDR3 contains 15 residues. Germline-derived CDR1 and CDR2 are LNHDA and SQIVND (reference sequence). J gave up 1 base and V 9 bases, and 9 bases lay outside the gene matches. In DNA form, the CDR3 reads TGTGCCAGCACAAACCTAGCGGGTCGCACAGATACGCAGTATTTT. It encodes CASTNLAGRTDTQYF.

The chain links TRBV3-1 (or the pseudogene TRBV3-2) to TRBJ2-1; 13 bases are shared with TRBD2. Per the germline V gene, CDR1 is LGHDT and CDR2 is YNNKEL (reference sequence). There are 15 residues in the CDR3. V shed 1 base and J 6 bases; nucleotides not matched to a gene: 0. In DNA, the CDR3 is TGTGCCAGCAGCCAAGGACTAGCGGGAGGCAATGAGCAGTTCTTC. Translating it yields CASSQGLAGGNEQFF.